Each of the 30 T cell receptor beta chains below was sequenced from the same sample in a study of T cells in Graves' hyperthyroidism and ophthalmopathy. TCR beta CDR3 sequences were amplified from RNA transcripts. Researchers ran a first-round RT-PCR on the TCR CDR3 using the HTBI primer set. In TCRdb, the multiplex PCR reads were re-called with MiXCR into one record per CDR3 protein. Of a few hundred thousand distinct CDR3 sequences listed, about 45% are singletons. Sequencing input: peripheral blood or thyroid tissue (not recorded which). The receptors here all came from an adult woman with Graves' disease, either hyperthyroidism or ophthalmopathy (not recorded which).

V gene TRBV6-6 combines with J gene TRBJ2-7, with 7 nucleotides matching TRBD2. The germline V gene encodes CDR1 MNHNY and CDR2 SVGAGI (reference sequence). CDR3 size: 14 residues. Germline trimming cut 2 bases from V and 3 bases from J; bases unmatched to any gene: 4. DNA for the CDR3: TGTGCCAGCAGTTACAGCGGGGTGGACTACGAGCAGTACTTC. Translation gives CASSYSGVDYEQYF.

The V call is TRBV7-3, the J call TRBJ2-5, with a weak D call TRBD2 (6 bases). CDR1 and CDR2 (germline): SGHTA, FQGTGA. V lost 5 bases, J lost 2 bases, and 18 bases lay in between. CDR3 length: 16 amino acids. Written as DNA, the CDR3 is TGTGCCAGCAGCCCCGGTCTTCGTAGCGGTCAAGAGACCCAGTACTTC. As protein: CASSPGLRSGQETQYF.

The chain is built from TRBV10-2 and TRBJ2-2, with D possibly being TRBD1 (5 bases). Germline-derived CDR1 and CDR2 are WSHSY and SAAADI. The CDR3 consists of 14 residues. Trimming removed 6 bases from V and 1 base from J, with 9 bases in between. As DNA, the CDR3 is TGCGCCAGCAGCGATACAGGGAACACCGGGGAGCTGTTTTTT. Protein sequence: CASSDTGNTGELFF.

The chain recombines TRBV5-1 with TRBJ2-2, with D perhaps matching TRBD1 (6 bases). Germline V CDR1 and CDR2: SGHRS, YFSETQ. The ends were cut back, 5 bases at V and 5 bases at J, with 19 bases in the middle. This CDR3 is 16 amino acids long. Here the CDR3 DNA reads TGCGCCAGCAGGCCCTTAGGGGGTGCACAAACCGGGGAGCTGTTTTTT. Amino acids: CASRPLGGAQTGELFF.

The sample holds many counts of this clonotype. A read error may be the cause here, since a much bigger clone is one base away. The gene calls are TRBV29-1 and TRBJ2-5; weak D call: TRBD2 (6 bases). Germline lookup yields CDR1 SQVTM and CDR2 ANQGSEA. This CDR3 has 12 residues. This CDR3 is CSAGGRQEAQYF. The CDR3 DNA sequence: TGCAGCGCCGGGGGACGGCAAGAGGCCCAGTACTTC.

The genes are TRBV20-1 and TRBJ2-5, with no clear D. This CDR3 is built from 14 residues. Per the germline V gene, CDR1 is DFQATT and CDR2 is SNEGSKA (reference sequence). Deletions cut 6 bases from V and 4 bases from J, with 18 bases between. The CDR3 protein is CSAFPLSGPETQYF. Here the CDR3 DNA reads TGCAGTGCGTTCCCACTTTCGGGCCCAGAGACCCAGTACTTC.

The genes are TRBV7-8 and TRBJ1-1; 9 nucleotides line up with TRBD1. CDR3 length: 17 residues. The V gene end was trimmed by 1 base and the J gene end by 1 base; junction bases not matched to a gene: 7. Germline-derived CDR1 and CDR2 are SGHVS and FQNEAQ. This chain's CDR3 is CASSLGPLGQGNTEAFF. CDR3 nucleotide sequence: TGTGCCAGCAGCTTAGGTCCATTGGGACAGGGGAACACTGAAGCTTTCTTT.

V usage is TRBV12-3 or TRBV12-4 and J usage is TRBJ2-7, with D tentatively TRBD1 or TRBD2 (5 bases each). The CDR3 contains 13 residues. Trimming stripped 5 bases from V and 7 bases from J, with 15 bases between. CDR3: CASSPQASGEQYF. The CDR3 nucleotides are TGTGCCAGCAGTCCACAGGCTTCGGGGGAGCAGTACTTC.

This chain joins TRBV2 and TRBJ2-3; D is possibly TRBD1 (6 bases). The CDR3 extends over 17 amino acids. Germline V gene lookup returns CDR1 SNHLY and CDR2 FYNNEI. V was pared by 0 bases and J by 2 bases, with 15 bases between. The CDR3 region is CASSEAQRGFTTDTQYF. Written as DNA, the CDR3 is TGTGCCAGCAGTGAAGCGCAGAGGGGGTTTACCACAGATACGCAGTATTTT.

The V and J genes are TRBV6-5 and TRBJ2-5; a weak D match, TRBD1 (7 bases). V lost 6 bases, J lost 7 bases, and 15 bases lay in between. The CDR3 is made up of 13 amino acids. Germline V gene data show CDR1 as MNHEY and CDR2 as SVGAGI. CDR3: CASSPRQGGTQYF. The CDR3 DNA reads TGTGCCAGCAGCCCTAGACAGGGAGGGACCCAGTACTTC.

This chain links TRBV29-1 with TRBJ2-7, with 9 positions matching TRBD2. Germline loops: CDR1 SQVTM, CDR2 ANQGSEA. J gave up 1 base and V 1 base, and 5 bases lay outside the gene matches. CDR3 length equals 15 residues. The CDR3 region has the DNA TGCAGCGTTGAAGTTGGGACTAGCAGTTCCTACGAGCAGTACTTC. It yields the protein CSVEVGTSSSYEQYF.

This clonotype was seen at least ten times. This chain uses TRBV29-1 with TRBJ1-2, with D possibly matching TRBD1 (6 bases). Trimming removed 5 bases from V and 8 bases from J, with 12 bases in between. Germline-derived CDR1 and CDR2 are SQVTM and ANQGSEA. This CDR3 has 11 amino acids. Written as DNA, the CDR3 is TGCAGCGTTAGGCAGGGGAGCGGCTACACCTTC. Protein sequence: CSVRQGSGYTF.

This clonotype was found a few times. The V gene is TRBV24-1, the J gene TRBJ1-2, with D uncertain. Per the germline V gene, CDR1 is KGHDR and CDR2 is SFDVKD. Between the trimmed V and J ends, which lost 2 bases and 4 bases, there was a span of 13 bases. The CDR3 consists of 15 residues. The CDR3 DNA follows: TGTGCCACCAGTGATTCGAGAGGGAGTTTCTATGGCTACACCTTC. Protein sequence: CATSDSRGSFYGYTF.

This clonotype was seen ten or more times. The rearrangement joins TRBV20-1 to TRBJ2-7; 10 nucleotides align to TRBD2. CDR3 size: 14 residues. CDR1 is DFQATT, CDR2 SNEGSKA, per germline (reference sequence). V was clipped by 1 base and J by 5 bases; unmatched bases: 5. This chain's CDR3 is CSARGLAGAHEQYF. The CDR3 DNA sequence: TGCAGTGCTAGAGGGCTAGCGGGAGCCCACGAGCAGTACTTC.

This chain connects TRBV29-1 to TRBJ1-4; D is possibly TRBD1 (5 bases). The germline V gene has CDR1 SQVTM and CDR2 ANQGSEA. The CDR3 loop spans 16 amino acids. Trimming shortened V by 4 bases and J by 0 bases, and 15 bases separated the two germline ends. Here the CDR3 reads CSVAGQRDATNEKLFF. The CDR3 DNA reads as TGCAGCGTTGCGGGGCAGAGGGATGCAACTAATGAAAAACTGTTTTTT.

This chain joins TRBV29-1 and TRBJ2-7, with 7 positions matching TRBD2. From germline, CDR1 is SQVTM and CDR2 ANQGSEA. The CDR3 totals 13 residues. Trimming removed 5 bases from V and 1 base from J; junction bases left unmatched: 5. The CDR3: CSVYRAGSYEQYF. CDR3 DNA: TGCAGCGTTTACCGAGCGGGATCCTACGAGCAGTACTTC.

CDR3 protein: CASSQDPFPGRRVNYGYTF. The CDR3, as DNA: TGCGCCAGCAGCCAAGATCCCTTCCCAGGGCGGAGGGTCAACTATGGCTACACCTTC. J is TRBJ1-2 and V is TRBV4-1; the D gene is possibly TRBD1 (5 bases). Trimming took off 0 bases at V and 2 bases at J, with 22 bases between the two ends. The germline V gene encodes CDR1 MGHRA and CDR2 YSYEKL. This CDR3 has 19 amino acids.

This clonotype was observed a handful of times. The chain is built from TRBV12-3 or TRBV12-4 and TRBJ1-1; D is unclear. The CDR3 has 13 residues. V dropped 3 bases and J dropped 7 bases, with 12 bases sitting between them. In DNA, the CDR3 is TGTGCCAGCAGTTTCTCAGCAAGTCGTGAAGCTTTCTTT. Translation: CASSFSASREAFF.

This clonotype was counted once. The V and J genes are TRBV7-7 and TRBJ2-5; D is possibly TRBD2 (7 bases). The germline V and J ends were trimmed by 3 bases and 7 bases, with 15 bases remaining between them. The V gene's germline CDR1 is SSHAT and CDR2 FNYEAQ (reference sequence). The CDR3 length is 14 residues. CDR3 coding DNA: TGTGCCAGCAGCTTTAGGGGGGGCCCTGGGACCCAGTACTTC. Translating gives CASSFRGGPGTQYF.

This clonotype was picked up a small number of times. The chain links TRBV28 to TRBJ1-2; D is undetermined. This CDR3 region has 15 residues. Looked up from germline, CDR1 is MDHEN and CDR2 is SYDVKM. The germline V and J ends were trimmed by 7 bases and 2 bases, with 17 bases remaining between them. The CDR3 region is CASTVSPGGNYGYTF. The DNA for the CDR3 is TGTGCCAGCACAGTTTCCCCGGGAGGGAACTATGGCTACACCTTC.

The CDR3 DNA sequence: TGCAGTGCTAGTGGCCAGCCTAACTATGGCTACACCTTC. Protein: CSASGQPNYGYTF. The chain employs TRBV20-1 and TRBJ1-2; D is undetermined. V lost 3 bases and J lost 0, with 8 bases in between. Per germline, CDR1 DFQATT and CDR2 SNEGSKA (reference sequence). There are 13 residues in the CDR3.

This clonotype occurred many times. V usage is TRBV9 and J usage is TRBJ1-1; D gene unclear. The V gene lost 5 bases and the J gene lost 1 base, with 9 bases spanning the gap. The CDR3 runs 13 residues. Germline CDR1 SGDLS, CDR2 YYNGEE. The CDR3 nucleotides read TGTGCCAGCAGTCCAGACTGGAACACTGAAGCTTTCTTT. This sequence encodes CASSPDWNTEAFF.

The CDR3 is CASSFGRSYSNQPQHF. DNA of the CDR3: TGTGCCAGCAGTTTTGGCAGATCATATAGCAATCAGCCCCAGCATTTT. This chain connects TRBV12-3 or TRBV12-4 to TRBJ1-5; D call uncertain. Trimming removed 3 bases at V and 0 bases at J, with 12 bases between. CDR3 length equals 16 residues.

In this sample, this clonotype turned up a few times. Being one base from a much bigger clone, this may be a read error. The chain combines TRBV4-3 with TRBJ1-4; 8 bases are shared with TRBD1. Germline V lookup: CDR1 LGHNA, CDR2 YSLEER. There are 14 residues in the CDR3. Written as DNA, the CDR3 is TGCGCCAGCAGCCACGACAGGGGACGTGAAAAACTGCTTTTT. Translating gives CASSHDRGREKLLF.

This sequence joins TRBV20-1 and TRBJ1-1; D unclear. This CDR3 is 13 amino acids long. Germline assignment: CDR1 DFQATT and CDR2 SNEGSKA (reference sequence). V lost 1 base to trimming and J lost 7 bases, with 13 bases between them. CDR3 residues: CSARAPLRVEAFF. CDR3 DNA sequence: TGCAGTGCTAGAGCTCCCCTCCGGGTTGAAGCTTTCTTT.

The V gene is TRBV12-3 or TRBV12-4, the J gene TRBJ2-7, with a tentative D call TRBD2 (7 bases). CDR3 length: 14 amino acids. The germline V and J ends were trimmed by 8 bases and 3 bases, with 17 bases remaining between them. The CDR3 reads CASGSGGGYYEQYF. The CDR3, as DNA: TGTGCCAGCGGGTCGGGGGGCGGTTACTACGAGCAGTACTTC.

The CDR3, as DNA: TGTGCCAGCAGCTCGAACAGGGGGGCAACCTTC. It codes for CASSSNRGATF. This chain connects TRBV7-8 to TRBJ1-2; the match to TRBD1 covers 8 bases. The V gene's germline CDR1 is SGHVS and CDR2 FQNEAQ. The ends lost 4 bases at V and 14 bases at J; junction bases unmatched: 6. This CDR3 contains 11 residues.

A note on this clonotype: The CDR3 carries no conserved terminal phenylalanine or tryptophan, so it likely arises from a read error. The CDR3 loop reads CASSESSRRGGYTL. The CDR3 coding sequence is TGCGCCAGCAGCGAGTCTTCACGAAGGGGAGGCTACACCCTC. The genes are TRBV10-2 and TRBJ1-2, with D maybe TRBD1 (5 bases). CDR3 length: 14 residues. CDR1 is WSHSY, CDR2 SAAADI, per germline.

This chain links TRBV19 with TRBJ1-5; 8 bases line up with TRBD1. Per the germline V gene, CDR1 is LNHDA and CDR2 is SQIVND (reference sequence). The V gene end was trimmed by 4 bases and the J gene end by 1 base; junction bases not matched to a gene: 6. CDR3 length equals 16 residues. This CDR3 reads CASSRQGSASNQPQHF. The CDR3 nucleotides are TGTGCCAGTAGTAGACAGGGGTCTGCAAGCAATCAGCCCCAGCATTTT.

The chain recombines TRBV19 with TRBJ1-2; 12 nucleotides align to TRBD1. V shed 6 bases and J 7 bases; nucleotides not matched to a gene: 9. This CDR3 contains 15 residues. Germline lookup yields CDR1 LNHDA and CDR2 SQIVND (reference sequence). In DNA, the CDR3 is TGTGCCAGTAGCCGGGACAGGGGGCGCGAGAGTGGCTACACCTTC. Residues: CASSRDRGRESGYTF.